This TCR beta chain was sequenced during a study of T-cell reconstitution after alpha-beta-depleted transplantation in children. Unique molecular identifiers were used in preparing the TCRbeta library. Each CDR3 protein gets one entry after TCRdb re-called the PCR reads with MiXCR. Of a few hundred thousand distinct CDR3 sequences in the sample, around a tenth were seen once. Trimming shortened V by 5 bases and J by 0 bases, and 11 bases separated the two germline ends. Germline V gene lookup returns CDR1 LNHDA and CDR2 SQIVND (reference sequence). The CDR3 contains 14 residues. The sequence was collected from a human donor who donated a stem cell graft to a child with acute lymphoblastic leukemia. The source material was PBMCs from the stem cell graft donor, sampled from the stem cell graft. This chain uses TRBV19 with TRBJ2-7; no firm D call. CDR3 region: CASSSPGPSYEQYF. The CDR3 nucleotides are TGTGCCAGTAGTTCCCCCGGTCCCTCCTACGAGCAGTACTTC.